Listed below are T cell receptor beta chains from one sample, sequenced in a study of cytomegalovirus exposure and HLA in healthy donors. Profiling relied on immunoSEQ multiplex PCR, and the TCRdb table lists in-frame clones only, not all of them. The sample holds 140,000 or so clones, 65% to 80% seen once. Sequencing was done on a sample of PBMCs. Receptor source: a middle-aged woman in good health and CMV-seronegative. CDR3s include the opening cysteine and the closing phenylalanine or tryptophan. D genes are given only for firm matches. Size values are once, few and many counts, or a class for expanded clones, and some rows have none.

abundance | j_gene | v_gene | d_gene | CDR3nt | CDR3aa
once | TRBJ1-2 | TRBV30 | NA | TGTGCCTGGAGTCCCCGGACAGCTGATAACTATGGCTACACCTTC | CAWSPRTADNYGYTF
NA | TRBJ2-7 | TRBV7-8 | NA | TGTGCCAGCAGCTTAGTTCATCTGGGGGGCGAGCAGTACTTC | CASSLVHLGGEQYF
NA | TRBJ1-5 | TRBV30 | NA | TGTGCCTGGGACAGACCCAATCAGCCCCAGCATTTT | CAWDRPNQPQHF
once | TRBJ1-2 | TRBV19 | TRBD1 | TGTGCCAGTAGTATTCCTACCTACCGGGACAGGAAGCGGACGGGCGGCTACACCTTC | CASSIPTYRDRKRTGGYTF
NA | TRBJ1-5 | TRBV10-3 | NA | TGTGCCATCAGCACAAAACAGGGAGTTAATCAGCCCCAGCATTTT | CAISTKQGVNQPQHF
few | TRBJ1-5 | TRBV6-1 | NA | TGTGCCAGCACAGACATTAGCAATCAGCCCCAGCATTTT | CASTDISNQPQHF
NA | TRBJ1-6 | TRBV5-1 | NA | TGCGCCAGCAGCTTGGCCGGGGATGGCTCCTATAATTCACCCCTCCACTTT | CASSLAGDGSYNSPLHF
NA | TRBJ2-1 | TRBV15 | NA | TGTGCCACCAGCAGCAGAGCGTCTGAGCAGTTCTTC | CATSSRASEQFF
NA | TRBJ1-1 | TRBV27 | TRBD1 | TGTGCCAGCGGGGGACAGGGGGCGACTGAAGCTTTCTTT | CASGGQGATEAFF
NA | TRBJ2-7 | TRBV6-5 | TRBD1 | TGTGCCAGCAGTCTTGCAGGGGGTGACCTCTACGAGCAGTACTTC | CASSLAGGDLYEQYF
NA | TRBJ2-7 | TRBV7-9 | TRBD2 | TGTGCCAGCAGCTTAGTGTACGGGAGGGCCGTATACGAGCAGTACTTC | CASSLVYGRAVYEQYF
NA | TRBJ1-3 | TRBV19 | TRBD1 | TGTGCCAGTACCTGGGACAGCTCCTATGGCTCTGGAAACACCATATATTTT | CASTWDSSYGSGNTIYF
NA | TRBJ2-1 | TRBV4-1 | TRBD2 | TGCGCCAGCAGCCAAGGGAACATAGCGGGGGGGAAGCAGTTCTTC | CASSQGNIAGGKQFF
NA | TRBJ1-3 | TRBV9 | NA | TGTGCCAGCAGCGTAGATACGGGCTCTGGAAACACCATATATTTT | CASSVDTGSGNTIYF
once | TRBJ2-7 | TRBV28 | NA | TGTGCCAGCAGTTTAGCGGGGGCGTCCTACGAGCAGTACTTC | CASSLAGASYEQYF
NA | TRBJ2-7 | TRBV5-4 | NA | TGTGCCAGCAGCCGAGACCTTAGCGGCCAAGCCTACGAGCAGTACTTC | CASSRDLSGQAYEQYF
NA | TRBJ2-2 | TRBV19 | NA | TGTGCCATCGGGTGGGGGGATAGACGGGAGAGGGTCAACACCGGGGAGCTGTTTTTT | CAIGWGDRRERVNTGELFF
NA | TRBJ1-3 | TRBV10-2 | NA | TGCGCCAGCAGTGAGCACCCAGGACAGATCTCTGGAAACACCATATATTTT | CASSEHPGQISGNTIYF
NA | TRBJ2-5 | TRBV18 | NA | TGTGCCAGCTCACGCTCTTTCCGGACAGTCAAAGAGACCCAGTACTTC | CASSRSFRTVKETQYF
few | TRBJ1-1 | TRBV29-1 | NA | TGCAGCGTTGAAGATCGAGGGCCGGGAACGGACACTGAAGCTTTCTTT | CSVEDRGPGTDTEAFF
NA | TRBJ2-5 | TRBV6-1 | TRBD1 | TGTGCCAGCAGTGTCTTCCACACAGGGGCGCAAGAGACCCAGTACTTC | CASSVFHTGAQETQYF
NA | TRBJ2-1 | TRBV30 | NA | TGTGCCTGGAGCCGGAGTTATGAGCAGTTCTTC | CAWSRSYEQFF
few | TRBJ1-2 | TRBV5-1 | TRBD1 | TGCGCCAGCAGCCTGGGACAGAGTACAGCTAACTATGGCTACACCTTC | CASSLGQSTANYGYTF
NA | TRBJ2-1 | TRBV10-2 | TRBD1 | TGCGCCAGCAGTGACCGACAGGGGTCAGGGTACAATGAGCAGTTCTTC | CASSDRQGSGYNEQFF
NA | TRBJ2-4 | TRBV2 | TRBD1 | TGTGCCAGCGGTGAAGGACAGGGCGGCATTCAGTACTTC | CASGEGQGGIQYF
NA | TRBJ1-5 | TRBV19 | TRBD1 | TGTGCCAGTATCCCGACAGGGGGACCGTTTTTCCAGCCCCAGCATTTT | CASIPTGGPFFQPQHF
NA | TRBJ1-6 | TRBV5-1 | TRBD1 | TGCGCCAGCAGCTTCCAAAGCGGGACAGGGGGTTCACCCCTCCACTTT | CASSFQSGTGGSPLHF
NA | TRBJ1-1 | TRBV2 | NA | TGTGCCAGCGAGGGCAGGCCGAACACTGAAGCTTTCTTT | CASEGRPNTEAFF
NA | TRBJ1-2 | TRBV5-6 | NA | TGTGCCAGCAGCTTGGCAGGGGTTAACTATGGCTACACCTTC | CASSLAGVNYGYTF
NA | TRBJ1-1 | TRBV6-5 | NA | TGTGCCAGCAGTTACCTAACAGGGCTTGAAGCTTTCTTT | CASSYLTGLEAFF
NA | TRBJ1-2 | TRBV2 | TRBD1 | TGTGCCAGCAGTGAAGCGGGGACAGGCTCAGGCTATGGCTACACCTTC | CASSEAGTGSGYGYTF
NA | TRBJ1-2 | TRBV28 | TRBD1 | TGTGCCAGCAGTTCGGGACAGGGGAGCTATGGCTACACCTTC | CASSSGQGSYGYTF
NA | TRBJ1-1 | TRBV5-1 | NA | TGCGCCAGCAGCGGGGACTTCCTGAGCCTAAACACTGAAGCTTTCTTT | CASSGDFLSLNTEAFF
once | TRBJ1-1 | TRBV15 | NA | TGTGCCACCAGCAGACAGGTACTGAACACTGAAGCTTTCTTT | CATSRQVLNTEAFF
NA | TRBJ1-2 | TRBV6-5 | NA | TGTGCCAGCACTTCGTCGGGAAGCTATGGCTACACCTTC | CASTSSGSYGYTF
NA | TRBJ1-2 | TRBV19 | NA | TGTGCCAGTACCCCAGTGAACCGGAGGGCCTATGGCTACACCTTC | CASTPVNRRAYGYTF
NA | TRBJ2-7 | TRBV2 | TRBD2 | TGTGCCGGCTTCCCCTTGACTAGCGGCCTCGGGGCTACCTACGAGCAGTACTTC | CAGFPLTSGLGATYEQYF
once | TRBJ1-6 | TRBV7-8 | TRBD1 | TGTGCCAGCAGCCAGGCCAGGGGGAGAAATTCACCCCTCCACTTT | CASSQARGRNSPLHF
NA | TRBJ1-3 | TRBV7-2 | NA | TGTGCCAGCAGCTTAAATTCGGGTCACGGCCTAAACACCATATATTTT | CASSLNSGHGLNTIYF
NA | TRBJ2-7 | TRBV7-9 | NA | TGTGCCAGCAGCTTTATACGGGCCCCGGGGTCCTACGAGCAGTACTTC | CASSFIRAPGSYEQYF
once | TRBJ1-3 | TRBV30 | NA | TGTGCCTGGAGCCCAATGGCCTCTGGAAACACCATATATTTT | CAWSPMASGNTIYF
NA | TRBJ1-4 | TRBV6-6 | TRBD1 | TGTGCCAGCAGTGTAGCCGGGACAGGGACTGAAAAACTGTTTTTT | CASSVAGTGTEKLFF
once | TRBJ1-6 | TRBV6-1 | NA | TGTGCCAGCAGCGAGGGCCCACCCCTCCACTTT | CASSEGPPLHF
NA | TRBJ2-6 | TRBV9 | NA | TGTGCCAGCAGCGTCGGGACACAATTAAGATCTGGGGCCAACGTCCTGACTTTC | CASSVGTQLRSGANVLTF